Presented here are 16 T cell receptor beta chains from one specimen sequenced in a study of T cell responses to AZD1222 COVID-19 vaccine. Libraries were prepared by immunoSEQ multiplex PCR; TCRdb keeps only in-frame clonotypes and omits some of them. This sample carries over 100,000 clones, roughly 89% of them seen once, and the ten largest clones take roughly 6.5%. The specimen comprised peripheral blood, sampled on day 0 of AZD1222 vaccination. These receptors all come from an adult in good health.

The chain is built from TRBV29-1 and TRBJ1-6; the D gene is possibly TRBD1 (6 bases). Germline CDR1 and CDR2: SQVTM and ANQGSEA. Trimming took off 4 bases at V and 8 bases at J, with 12 bases between the two ends. The CDR3 contains 13 residues. CDR3 coding DNA: TGCAGCGTTGGGCAGGGGAGGGATTCACCCCTCCACTTT. The encoded protein is CSVGQGRDSPLHF.

This clone occurred once. V usage is TRBV4-1 and J usage is TRBJ1-1, with D possibly matching TRBD1 (5 bases). The germline CDR1 and CDR2 sequences are MGHRA and YSYEKL. The V end was cut by 2 bases, the J end by 5 bases, with 9 bases between. There are 13 residues in the CDR3. The CDR3 sequence: CASSQFEGTEAFF. Here the CDR3 DNA reads TGCGCCAGCAGCCAATTTGAGGGGACTGAAGCTTTCTTT.

The rearrangement links TRBV7-9 to TRBJ1-1; D is unresolved. The CDR3 consists of 14 residues. The germline V gene has CDR1 SEHNR and CDR2 FQNEAQ (reference sequence). Trimming stripped 5 bases from V and 4 bases from J, with 14 bases between. The CDR3 here is CASSLKGQVTEAFF. Written as DNA, the CDR3 is TGTGCCAGCAGCCTGAAGGGCCAGGTCACTGAAGCTTTCTTT.

The chain combines TRBV7-9 with TRBJ2-3, with D maybe TRBD1 (7 bases). The CDR3 spans 15 residues. Germline V gene data show CDR1 as SEHNR and CDR2 as FQNEAQ (reference sequence). V lost 4 bases and J 3 bases, leaving 14 bases between the germline ends. The CDR3 nucleotides are TGTGCCAGCAGCTCCCAGGGGGGCCTTACAGATACGCAGTATTTT. The encoded protein is CASSSQGGLTDTQYF.

The chain uses TRBV3-1 (or the pseudogene TRBV3-2) and TRBJ1-1; D is uncertain. Deletions cut 2 bases from V and 8 bases from J, with 6 bases between. The CDR3 is made up of 11 amino acids. Germline V gives CDR1 LGHDT, CDR2 YNNKEL (reference sequence). The CDR3 DNA sequence: TGTGCCAGCAGCCAACTTAGCGAAGCTTTCTTT. It is translated as CASSQLSEAFF.

The V gene is TRBV11-1, the J gene TRBJ2-1; 14 positions match TRBD2. Germline loops: CDR1 SGHAT, CDR2 FQDESV (reference sequence). After removal of 4 bases from V and 8 bases from J, the junction contained 4 bases not matched to a gene. This CDR3 has 15 amino acids. The CDR3 region is CASSSRLAGGDEQFF. CDR3 bases: TGTGCCAGCAGCTCCAGACTAGCGGGGGGGGATGAGCAGTTCTTC.

The chain employs TRBV5-1 and TRBJ1-5, with D uncertain. In germline, CDR1 is SGHRS, CDR2 YFSETQ. The CDR3 sequence is 13 residues long. Trimming took 4 bases from V and 5 from J, leaving 10 bases between them. DNA for the CDR3: TGCGCCAGCAGCCTAACCCCGGATCAGCCCCAGCATTTT. As protein: CASSLTPDQPQHF.

This clone was counted between two and nine times. J is TRBJ1-4 and V is TRBV6-5, with D unresolved. Germline V CDR1 and CDR2: MNHEY, SVGAGI. Trimming took off 8 bases at V and 11 bases at J, with 18 bases between the two ends. The CDR3 is 13 amino acids. This CDR3 is CASLFGDSGKLFF. The CDR3 DNA follows: TGTGCCAGCCTCTTTGGAGATTCTGGGAAACTGTTTTTT.

The chain employs TRBV5-6 and TRBJ1-2, with TRBD1 as a possible D gene (6 bases). Per the germline V gene, CDR1 is SGHDT and CDR2 is YYEEEE. The length of the CDR3 is 15 residues. The V and J ends lost 5 bases and 1 base respectively, with 15 bases between them. CDR3 coding DNA: TGTGCCAGCAGGCGGGGGGCTGGCGGTAACTATGGCTACACCTTC. Amino acid sequence: CASRRGAGGNYGYTF.

The CDR3, as DNA: TGTGCCATCAGTCGGGGGACCCTCTACAATGAGCAGTTCTTC. Protein product: CAISRGTLYNEQFF. This rearrangement joins TRBV10-3 to TRBJ2-1, with TRBD2 as a possible D gene (6 bases). Trimming left V 5 bases short and J 3 bases short, with 11 bases between. The CDR3 extends over 14 amino acids. The germline gives CDR1 ENHRY, CDR2 SYGVKD.

The chain employs TRBV11-2 and TRBJ2-7; no firm D call. Germline values: CDR1 SGHAT, CDR2 FQNNGV. The V end was cut by 4 bases, the J end by 4 bases, with 11 bases between. The CDR3 is 13 residues long. CDR3 DNA: TGTGCCAGCAGCTCTGACCACGCATACGAGCAGTACTTC. Its translation is CASSSDHAYEQYF.

This clone has only a few counts. The chain has TRBV29-1 and TRBJ1-5, with D perhaps TRBD1 (5 bases). The CDR3 covers 12 residues. The germline V and J ends were trimmed by 6 bases and 3 bases, with 9 bases remaining between them. The germline V gene encodes CDR1 SQVTM and CDR2 ANQGSEA. The CDR3 nucleotides read TGCAGCGTAGGACATTTCAATCAGCCCCAGCATTTT. It is translated as CSVGHFNQPQHF.

V usage is TRBV6-1 and J usage is TRBJ1-5; D may be TRBD1 (5 bases). Germline CDR1 is MNHNS and CDR2 is SASEGT. This CDR3 has 14 amino acids. The ends were cut back, 6 bases at V and 4 bases at J, with 13 bases in the middle. The CDR3 region is CASRPLGGNQPQHF. The CDR3 nucleotides read TGTGCCAGCAGACCCTTGGGGGGGAATCAGCCCCAGCATTTT.

The chain has TRBV6-1 and TRBJ1-3; TRBD1 aligns across 8 bases. The CDR3 has 15 amino acids. Per germline, CDR1 MNHNS and CDR2 SASEGT. The V segment lost 3 bases and the J segment 4 bases; nucleotides outside the gene matches: 5. The CDR3 loop reads CASSERDRMGNTIYF. The CDR3 DNA follows: TGTGCCAGCAGTGAGCGGGACAGGATGGGAAACACCATATATTTT.

V is TRBV6-1 and J is TRBJ2-1, with D maybe TRBD1 (5 bases). V lost 2 bases to trimming and J lost 10 bases, with 12 bases between them. Germline CDR1 MNHNS, CDR2 SASEGT. This CDR3 has 13 residues. CDR3 DNA sequence: TGTGCCAGCAGTGAAAGGCGACCAGGGGAGCAGTTCTTC. Translation: CASSERRPGEQFF.

The chain carries TRBV5-4 and TRBJ2-2, with D unresolved. V lost 3 bases to trimming and J lost 2 bases, with 11 bases between them. Germline V gene lookup returns CDR1 SGHNT and CDR2 YYREEE (reference sequence). This CDR3 region has 15 residues. This chain's CDR3 is CASSSKTVNTGELFF. DNA of the CDR3: TGTGCCAGCAGCTCTAAAACAGTCAACACCGGGGAGCTGTTTTTT.